The 12 T cell receptor beta chains presented below share a single source sample, sequenced in a study of blood T cell repertoires in COVID-19. Repertoires were generated with immunoSEQ multiplex PCR, while TCRdb's copy carries only in-frame clones and drops some. The table includes over 300,000 clones, 85% to 90% detected once. The sequencing input was PBMCs or T cells enriched from blood (not recorded which). The receptors stem from a woman younger than 45 with acute COVID-19.

This clone occurred once. V and J are TRBV29-1 and TRBJ2-1, with 8 bases aligning to TRBD1. Germline trimming cut 0 bases from V and 5 bases from J; bases unmatched to any gene: 6. CDR1 is SQVTM and CDR2 is ANQGSEA in the germline V gene. CDR3 length equals 15 residues. CDR3 loop: CSVEDQGAMDNEQFF. The CDR3, as DNA: TGCAGCGTTGAAGATCAGGGGGCGATGGACAATGAGCAGTTCTTC.

The rearrangement uses TRBV19 and TRBJ1-3, with a possible D match to TRBD1 (6 bases). This CDR3 is built from 16 residues. The germline V gene encodes CDR1 LNHDA and CDR2 SQIVND (reference sequence). V gave up 3 bases and J gave up 0 bases, with 12 bases separating them. This chain's CDR3 is CASSIEGVLSGNTIYF. The CDR3, as DNA: TGTGCCAGTAGTATTGAGGGGGTGCTCTCTGGAAACACCATATATTTT.

The rearrangement uses TRBV18 and TRBJ2-3; weak D call: TRBD1 (6 bases). Germline CDR1 and CDR2: KGHSH and LQKENI. The V gene lost 2 bases and the J gene lost 0 bases, with 9 bases spanning the gap. This CDR3 is 15 amino acids long. In DNA form, the CDR3 reads TGTGCCAGCTCACCAGGACAGACTAGCACAGATACGCAGTATTTT. Translating gives CASSPGQTSTDTQYF.

The chain couples TRBV5-8 to TRBJ1-1; D may be TRBD1 (6 bases). Looked up from germline, CDR1 is SGHTS and CDR2 is YDEGEE. The V end lost 2 bases, the J end lost 1 base, and 15 bases lay between the germline ends. This CDR3 has 16 residues. The DNA for the CDR3 is TGTGCCAGCAGCTTCAGGCGGACAGATGAGAACACTGAAGCTTTCTTT. Its translation: CASSFRRTDENTEAFF.

CDR3 in amino acids: CASSLAGQAPANNSPLHF. The CDR3 DNA reads TGCGCCAGCAGCTTGGCAGGGCAGGCGCCTGCCAATAATTCACCCCTCCACTTT. V usage is TRBV5-1 and J usage is TRBJ1-6, with D possibly matching TRBD1 (5 bases). Trimming pared 0 bases from V and 5 bases from J, leaving 18 bases between. Germline lookup yields CDR1 SGHRS and CDR2 YFSETQ. This CDR3 is 18 amino acids long.

The chain uses TRBV7-2 and TRBJ2-7; maybe TRBD1 (6 bases). V dropped 1 base and J dropped 3 bases, with 13 bases sitting between them. CDR1 is SGHTA, CDR2 FQGNSA, per germline. The CDR3 consists of 15 residues. Here the CDR3 DNA reads TGTGCCAGCAGCTTAGGAGGGGGTCGCCTCTACGAGCAGTACTTC. It specifies CASSLGGGRLYEQYF.

A note on this clone: The limits of the CDR3 on the DNA are not certain, so only TCRdb's listed CDR3 is given. J is TRBJ1-6 and V is TRBV2. CDR1 is SNHLY, CDR2 FYNNEI, per germline. A total of 15 residues make up the CDR3, ends included. CDR3 amino acids: CASILESSYNSPLHF.

The chain combines TRBV24-1 with TRBJ2-1; 7 bases are a match to TRBD2. Per germline, CDR1 KGHDR and CDR2 SFDVKD. CDR3 length: 17 residues. V was pared by 2 bases and J by 2 bases, with 8 bases of the junction left unmatched. The CDR3 DNA reads as TGTGCCACCAGTGATTCCGGACTAGTTGGCACCTACAATGAGCAGTTCTTC. It encodes CATSDSGLVGTYNEQFF.

The V call is TRBV5-8, the J call TRBJ1-1, with TRBD1 as a possible D gene (6 bases). This CDR3 spans 13 amino acids. CDR1 and CDR2 from the germline V gene are SGHTS and YDEGEE. Trimming pared 3 bases from V and 3 bases from J, leaving 9 bases between. The CDR3, as DNA: TGTGCCAGCAGCTGGGAGGGGGACACTGAAGCTTTCTTT. Translated, it gives CASSWEGDTEAFF.

The genes are TRBV9 and TRBJ2-2; D not certain. Germline V lookup: CDR1 SGDLS, CDR2 YYNGEE. The length of the CDR3 is 13 residues. Trimming removed 0 bases from V and 8 bases from J, with 8 bases in between. In nucleotides, the CDR3 is TGTGCCAGCAGCGTAGATGTGAGGGGGGAGCTGTTTTTT. Amino acids: CASSVDVRGELFF.

The rearrangement joins TRBV6-5 to TRBJ2-1; 9 bases fit TRBD1. The CDR3 is 15 amino acids. J gave up 5 bases and V 2 bases, and 4 bases lay outside the gene matches. CDR1 and CDR2 from the germline V gene are MNHEY and SVGAGI. The CDR3 region is CASSYADRGHNEQFF. The DNA for the CDR3 is TGTGCCAGCAGTTACGCGGACAGGGGTCACAATGAGCAGTTCTTC.

Turning to this clone: Other DNA sequences in the sample encode the same CDR3. The chain links TRBV6-5 to TRBJ1-5, with TRBD1 matching over 7 bases. The V segment lost 6 bases and the J segment 4 bases; nucleotides outside the gene matches: 3. CDR1 is MNHEY, CDR2 SVGAGI, per germline. This CDR3 has 13 residues. The CDR3 DNA follows: TGTGCCAGCAGCCGGACAGGAAATCAGCCCCAGCATTTT. Its translation: CASSRTGNQPQHF.